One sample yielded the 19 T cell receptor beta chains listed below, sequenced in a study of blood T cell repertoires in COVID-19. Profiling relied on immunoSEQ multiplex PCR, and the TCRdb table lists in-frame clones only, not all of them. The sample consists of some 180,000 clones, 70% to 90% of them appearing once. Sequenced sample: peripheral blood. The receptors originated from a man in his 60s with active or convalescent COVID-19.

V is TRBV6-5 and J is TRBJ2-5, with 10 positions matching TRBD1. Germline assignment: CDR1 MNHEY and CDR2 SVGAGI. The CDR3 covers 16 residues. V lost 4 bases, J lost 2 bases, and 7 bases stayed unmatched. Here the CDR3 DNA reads TGTGCCAGCAGTTCCCGACAGGGGGCCTATCAAGAGACCCAGTACTTC. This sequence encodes CASSSRQGAYQETQYF.

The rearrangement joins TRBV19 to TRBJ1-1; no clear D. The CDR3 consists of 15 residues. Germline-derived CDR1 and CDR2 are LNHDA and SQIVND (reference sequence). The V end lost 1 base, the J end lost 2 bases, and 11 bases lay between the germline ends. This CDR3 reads CASSIAGGRNTEAFF. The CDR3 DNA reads TGTGCCAGTAGTATAGCGGGAGGGAGAAACACTGAAGCTTTCTTT.

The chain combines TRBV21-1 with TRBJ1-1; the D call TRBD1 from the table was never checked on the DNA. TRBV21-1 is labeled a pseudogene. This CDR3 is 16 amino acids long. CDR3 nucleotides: TGTGCCAGCAGCAAACGCCAGAGTAAGACAGGGGCAAGGGCTTTCTTT. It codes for CASSKRQSKTGARAFF.

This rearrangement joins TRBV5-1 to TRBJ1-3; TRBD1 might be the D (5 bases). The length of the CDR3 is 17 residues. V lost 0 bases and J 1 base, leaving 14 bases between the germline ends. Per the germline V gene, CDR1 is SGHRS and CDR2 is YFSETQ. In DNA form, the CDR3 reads TGCGCCAGCAGCTTGGGCGGCGGGGGGTCATCTGGAAACACCATATATTTT. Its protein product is CASSLGGGGSSGNTIYF.

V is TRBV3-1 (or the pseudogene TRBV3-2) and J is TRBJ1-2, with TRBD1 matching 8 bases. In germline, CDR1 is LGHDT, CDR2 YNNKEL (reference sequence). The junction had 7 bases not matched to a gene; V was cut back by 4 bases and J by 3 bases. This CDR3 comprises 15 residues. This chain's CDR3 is CASSPTTGVYYGYTF. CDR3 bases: TGTGCCAGCAGCCCAACGACAGGGGTTTACTATGGCTACACCTTC.

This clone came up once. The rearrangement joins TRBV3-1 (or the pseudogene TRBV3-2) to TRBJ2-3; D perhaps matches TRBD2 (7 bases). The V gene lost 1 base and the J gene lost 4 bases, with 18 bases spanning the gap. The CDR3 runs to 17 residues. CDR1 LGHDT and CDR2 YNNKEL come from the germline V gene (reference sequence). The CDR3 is CASSQGEGGGTSDTQYF. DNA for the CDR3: TGTGCCAGCAGCCAAGGTGAAGGGGGGGGGACCTCAGATACGCAGTATTTT.

CDR3 in DNA: TGTGCCAGCAGCTCCCGGAGGGAGCGGGGGCCCCTAGCCCAGTACTTC. As protein: CASSSRRERGPLAQYF. V and J are TRBV3-1 (or the pseudogene TRBV3-2) and TRBJ2-5; 8 bases match TRBD2. The junction had 17 bases not matched to a gene; V was cut back by 5 bases and J by 9 bases. The CDR3 has 16 residues. The V gene's germline CDR1 is LGHDT and CDR2 YNNKEL (reference sequence).

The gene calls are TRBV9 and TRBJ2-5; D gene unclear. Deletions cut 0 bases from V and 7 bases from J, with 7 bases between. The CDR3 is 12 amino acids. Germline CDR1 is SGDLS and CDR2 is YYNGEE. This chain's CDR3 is CASSVASGTQYF. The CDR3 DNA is TGTGCCAGCAGCGTAGCCTCAGGGACCCAGTACTTC.

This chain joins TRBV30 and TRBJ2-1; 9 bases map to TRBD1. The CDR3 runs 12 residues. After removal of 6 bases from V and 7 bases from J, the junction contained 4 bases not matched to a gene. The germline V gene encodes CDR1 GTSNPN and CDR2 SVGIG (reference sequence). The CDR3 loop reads CACGQGRNEQFF. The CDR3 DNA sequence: TGTGCCTGCGGACAGGGGAGGAATGAGCAGTTCTTC.

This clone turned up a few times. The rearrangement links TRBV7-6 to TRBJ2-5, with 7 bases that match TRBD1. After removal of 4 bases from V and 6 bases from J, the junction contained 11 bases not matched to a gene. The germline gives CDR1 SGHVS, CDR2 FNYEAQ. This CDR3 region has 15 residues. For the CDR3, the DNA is TGTGCCAGCAGCTCAAACCCGGGGACAGTTCAGACCCAGTACTTC. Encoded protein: CASSSNPGTVQTQYF.

This CDR3 reads CATSRDAGWGTEAFF. Here the CDR3 DNA reads TGTGCCACCAGCAGAGATGCGGGCTGGGGCACTGAAGCTTTCTTT. V and J are TRBV15 and TRBJ1-1, with unresolved D. CDR1 is LNHNV, CDR2 YYDKDF, per germline (reference sequence). This CDR3 has 15 amino acids. Trimming took 0 bases from V and 4 from J, leaving 12 bases between them.

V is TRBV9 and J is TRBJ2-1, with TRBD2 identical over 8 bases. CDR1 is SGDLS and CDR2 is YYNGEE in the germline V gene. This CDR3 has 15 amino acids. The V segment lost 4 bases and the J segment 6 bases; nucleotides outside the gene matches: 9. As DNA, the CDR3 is TGTGCCAGCAGCACCGGGGGGGCGGGACTCAATGAGCAGTTCTTC. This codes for CASSTGGAGLNEQFF.

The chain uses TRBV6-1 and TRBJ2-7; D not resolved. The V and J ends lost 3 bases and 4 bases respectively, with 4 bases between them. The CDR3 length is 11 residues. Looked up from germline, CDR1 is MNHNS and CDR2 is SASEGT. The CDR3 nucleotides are TGTGCCAGCAGTGATGCGTACGAGCAGTACTTC. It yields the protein CASSDAYEQYF.

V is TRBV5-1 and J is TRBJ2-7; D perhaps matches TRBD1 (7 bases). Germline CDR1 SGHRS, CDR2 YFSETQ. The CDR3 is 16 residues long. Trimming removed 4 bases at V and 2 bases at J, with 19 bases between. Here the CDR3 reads CASSGGGRTGAYEQYF. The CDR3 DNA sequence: TGCGCCAGCAGCGGAGGAGGGCGTACAGGGGCCTACGAGCAGTACTTC. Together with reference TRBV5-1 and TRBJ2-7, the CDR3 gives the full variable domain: KAGVTQTPRYLIKTRGQQVTLSCSPISGHRSVSWYQQTPGQGLQFLFEYFSETQRNKGNFPGRFSGRQFSNSRSEMNVSTLELGDSALYLCASSGGGRTGAYEQYFGPGTRLTVT.

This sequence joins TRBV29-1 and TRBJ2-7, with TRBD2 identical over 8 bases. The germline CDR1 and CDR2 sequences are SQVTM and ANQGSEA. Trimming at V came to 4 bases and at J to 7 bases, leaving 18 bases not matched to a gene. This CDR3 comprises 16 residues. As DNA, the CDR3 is TGCAGCGTTGGTGGTGGGGGACACCGGGAGGGGAGAGAGCAGTACTTC. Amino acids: CSVGGGGHREGREQYF.

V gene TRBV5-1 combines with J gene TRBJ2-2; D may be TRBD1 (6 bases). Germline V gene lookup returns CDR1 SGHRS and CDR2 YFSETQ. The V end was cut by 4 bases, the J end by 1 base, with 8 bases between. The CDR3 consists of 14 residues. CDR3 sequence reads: CASSTGQNTGELFF. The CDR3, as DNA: TGCGCCAGCAGCACGGGACAGAACACCGGGGAGCTGTTTTTT.

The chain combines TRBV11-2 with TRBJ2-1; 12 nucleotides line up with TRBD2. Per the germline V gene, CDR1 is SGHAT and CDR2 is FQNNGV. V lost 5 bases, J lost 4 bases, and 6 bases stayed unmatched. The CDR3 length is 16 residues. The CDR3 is CASSRGLAGDYNEQFF. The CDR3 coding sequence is TGTGCCAGCAGCCGGGGACTAGCGGGTGATTACAATGAGCAGTTCTTC.

The CDR3, as DNA: TGTGCCATCCGGAGTGGGGGCGCGGAAGCTTTCTTT. Encoded protein: CAIRSGGAEAFF. This chain connects TRBV10-3 to TRBJ1-1, with a possible D match to TRBD1 (6 bases). The CDR3 totals 12 residues. From germline, CDR1 is ENHRY and CDR2 SYGVKD. V was cut by 8 bases and J by 8 bases, with 15 bases left in between.

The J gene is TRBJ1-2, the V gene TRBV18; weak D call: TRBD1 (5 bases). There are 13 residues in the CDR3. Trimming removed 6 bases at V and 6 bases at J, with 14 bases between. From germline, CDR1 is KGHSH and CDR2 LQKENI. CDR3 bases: TGTGCCAGCTCTTCAGCCAGGGAGGATGGCTACACCTTC. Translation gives CASSSAREDGYTF.